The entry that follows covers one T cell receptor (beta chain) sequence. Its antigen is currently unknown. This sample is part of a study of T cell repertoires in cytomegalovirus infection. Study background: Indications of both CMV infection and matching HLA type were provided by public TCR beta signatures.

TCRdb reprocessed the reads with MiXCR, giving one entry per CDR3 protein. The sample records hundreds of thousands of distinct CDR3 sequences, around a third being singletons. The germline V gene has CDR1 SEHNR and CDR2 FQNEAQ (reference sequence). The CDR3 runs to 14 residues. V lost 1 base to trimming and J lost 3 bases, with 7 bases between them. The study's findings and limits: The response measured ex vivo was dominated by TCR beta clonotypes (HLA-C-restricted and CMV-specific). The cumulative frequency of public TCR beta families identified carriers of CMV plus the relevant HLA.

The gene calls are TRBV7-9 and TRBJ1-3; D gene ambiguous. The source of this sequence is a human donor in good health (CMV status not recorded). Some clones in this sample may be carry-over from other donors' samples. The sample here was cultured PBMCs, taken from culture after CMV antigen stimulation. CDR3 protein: CASSLEGRGNTIYF. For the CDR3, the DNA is TGTGCCAGCAGCTTAGAGGGCCGTGGAAACACCATATATTTT. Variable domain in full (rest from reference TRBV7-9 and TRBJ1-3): DTGVSQNPRHKITKRGQNVTFRCDPISEHNRLYWYRQTLGQGPEFLTYFQNEAQLEKSRLLSDRFSAERPKGSFSTLEIQRTEQGDSAMYLCASSLEGRGNTIYFGEGSWLTVV.